The clone carrying this TCR beta chain showed up just once. V lost 2 bases, J lost 2 bases, and 3 bases stayed unmatched. Germline CDR1 is SGHNT and CDR2 is YENEEA. The CDR3 is made up of 15 amino acids. This record comes from a study of T cells after somatic rescue of genetic block. The protocol was immunoSEQ multiplex PCR, while the TCRdb copy is restricted to in-frame clones and leaves out a portion. Among 550 to 800 clones, 40% to 50% were seen once, and the ten largest hold 55%. The chain has TRBV11-3 and TRBJ2-3, with 8 bases lining up with TRBD2. This sequence originates from a girl younger than two. The sample comprised peripheral blood mononuclear cells (PBMCs). The CDR3 region is CASSLTSGNTDTQYF. In nucleotides, the CDR3 is TGTGCCAGCAGCTTAACTAGCGGAAACACAGATACGCAGTATTTT.